The T cell receptor (beta chain) described here comes from a study of shared T cell receptors in the human thymus. The germline CDR1 and CDR2 sequences are MNHNS and SASEGT. Trimming shortened V by 6 bases and J by 6 bases, and 18 bases separated the two germline ends. The CDR3 covers 15 residues. Sequencing was performed with immunoSEQ multiplex PCR; in TCRdb, only in-frame clones are kept and a portion is missing. Of about 380,000 clones in the sample, roughly 94% are singletons; the top ten hold about 0.02%. This TCR came from a human donor. V gene TRBV6-1 combines with J gene TRBJ2-1; D remains ambiguous. Sequenced input: thymocytes. CDR3: CASRESRLVGNEQFF. The CDR3, as DNA: TGTGCCAGCAGGGAGTCTCGTCTAGTTGGCAATGAGCAGTTCTTC.